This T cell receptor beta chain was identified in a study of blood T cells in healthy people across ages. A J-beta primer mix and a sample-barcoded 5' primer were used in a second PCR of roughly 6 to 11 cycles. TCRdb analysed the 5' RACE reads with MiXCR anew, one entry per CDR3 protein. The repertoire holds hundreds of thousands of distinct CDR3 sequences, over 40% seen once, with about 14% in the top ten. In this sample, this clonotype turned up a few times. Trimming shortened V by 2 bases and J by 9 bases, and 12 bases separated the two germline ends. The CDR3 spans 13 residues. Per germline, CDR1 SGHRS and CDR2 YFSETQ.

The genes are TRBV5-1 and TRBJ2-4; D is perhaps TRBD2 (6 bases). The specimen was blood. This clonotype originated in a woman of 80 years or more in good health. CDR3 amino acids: CASSFRGAAIQYF. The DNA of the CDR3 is TGCGCCAGCAGCTTTCGCGGGGCCGCCATTCAGTACTTC.